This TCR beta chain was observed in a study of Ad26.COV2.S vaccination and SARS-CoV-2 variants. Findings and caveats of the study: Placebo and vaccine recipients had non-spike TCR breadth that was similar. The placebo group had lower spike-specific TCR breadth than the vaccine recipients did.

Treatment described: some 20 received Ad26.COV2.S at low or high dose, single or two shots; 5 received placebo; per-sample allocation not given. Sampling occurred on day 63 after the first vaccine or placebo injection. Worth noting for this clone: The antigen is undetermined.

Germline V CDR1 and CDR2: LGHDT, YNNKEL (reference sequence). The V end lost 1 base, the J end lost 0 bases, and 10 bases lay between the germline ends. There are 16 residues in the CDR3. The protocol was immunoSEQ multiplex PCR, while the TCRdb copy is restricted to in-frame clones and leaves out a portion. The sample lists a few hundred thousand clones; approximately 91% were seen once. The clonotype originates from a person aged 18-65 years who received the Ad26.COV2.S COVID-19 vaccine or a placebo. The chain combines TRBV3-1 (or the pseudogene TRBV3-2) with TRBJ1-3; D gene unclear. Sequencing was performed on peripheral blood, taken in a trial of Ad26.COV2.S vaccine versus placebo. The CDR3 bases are TGTGCCAGCAGCCAAGGGATTCCTTTCTCTGGAAACACCATATATTTT. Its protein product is CASSQGIPFSGNTIYF.